This entry concerns a single TCR beta chain. As yet, its antigen is unknown. This sample was included in a study of shared clonotypes between healthy human individuals. Study findings and constraints: Some clonotypes were shared by all four sorted-subset donors, while others were not shared. The non-shared ones had lower generation probabilities than the shared ones.

V was clipped by 4 bases and J by 0 bases; unmatched bases: 2. The CDR3 loop spans 16 amino acids. Germline V gene data show CDR1 as MDHEN and CDR2 as SYDVKM. Naive CD8 populations comprised CD45RO-negative cells positively selected for CCR7, excluding terminally differentiated effector memory CD45RA+ cells. Clones were sequenced by immunoSEQ multiplex PCR, and TCRdb holds only the in-frame ones, with some missing. The sample has approximately 1.9 million clones; over 85% are singletons. This receptor was identified in a young man in good health. Some clones in this sample may be carry-over from other donors' samples. This chain joins TRBV28 and TRBJ2-6, with TRBD1 matching over 8 bases. Input material: naive CD8+ T cells from PBMCs. DNA for the CDR3: TGTGCCAGCAGTTGGGACAGGTTCTCTGGGGCCAACGTCCTGACTTTC. Translated: CASSWDRFSGANVLTF.